This T cell receptor (beta chain) was identified in a study of technical replicates of blood from a handful of donors. TCRdb's copy holds only in-frame clones and misses some; the assay was immunoSEQ multiplex PCR. There are approximately 73,000 clones in the sample; over 80% occur only once, and under 0.55% lies in the top ten. This clone was recorded once. This sequence was found in a human donor in good health. The material sequenced was T cells isolated from PBMCs.

In DNA form, the CDR3 reads TGCGCCAGCAGCTTGGCTACAACAGGGACCAATGAGCAGTTCTTC. It is translated as CASSLATTGTNEQFF. The chain links TRBV5-1 to TRBJ2-1, with D possibly matching TRBD1 (6 bases). Germline-derived CDR1 and CDR2 are SGHRS and YFSETQ. The CDR3 has 15 amino acids. V lost 0 bases and J 6 bases, leaving 13 bases between the germline ends. The full variable domain, completed using reference TRBV5-1 and TRBJ2-1, is KAGVTQTPRYLIKTRGQQVTLSCSPISGHRSVSWYQQTPGQGLQFLFEYFSETQRNKGNFPGRFSGRQFSNSRSEMNVSTLELGDSALYLCASSLATTGTNEQFFGPGTRLTVL.